This TCR beta chain was sequenced in a study of shared clonotypes between healthy human individuals. Across the study: For every donor, three CD4 naive, three CD4 memory, two CD8 naive and one CD8 memory plates were used.

This CDR3 spans 13 amino acids. CDR1 is SQVTM and CDR2 is ANQGSEA in the germline V gene. V gave up 7 bases and J gave up 5 bases; unmatched junction bases: 6. Sequenced by immunoSEQ multiplex PCR; TCRdb stores in-frame clones only, minus some. The table has about 1.1 million clones, approximately 80% seen once. In the case of this clone: Its matching antigen is unknown.

Study-level findings and limits: Generally, estimated richness proved larger in naive subsets than it did in memory subsets. Non-shared clonotypes had lower generation probabilities than those shared by all four donors.

V usage is TRBV29-1 and J usage is TRBJ2-7; 12 bases map to TRBD2. Sequenced sample: memory CD4+ T cells from PBMCs. Specified subset: CD45RA-negative fraction. The clonotype was recovered from a man between 18 and 35 years old in good health. Some clones in this sample may be carry-over from other donors' samples. CDR3 sequence: CSATRLAGDEQYF. The CDR3, as DNA: TGCAGCGCTACGAGACTAGCGGGAGACGAGCAGTACTTC.